The source of this T cell receptor (beta chain) is a study of early T cells in non-severe SARS-CoV-2 infection. This CDR3 is 13 amino acids long. V lost 7 bases, J lost 8 bases, and 10 bases stayed unmatched. Per germline, CDR1 SQVTM and CDR2 ANQGSEA. Study-wide findings and caveats: VDJdb matches were skewed toward anti-spike CD8 T cell responses.

Each single cDNA molecule received a unique molecular identifier. TCRdb used MiXCR to reprocess the 5' RACE reads, holding one entry per CDR3 protein. This table has 65,000 to 75,000 distinct CDR3 sequences, roughly 12% appearing once. This clonotype showed up just a few times. Its antigen is not identified. Sequencing was done on a sample of whole blood. The TCR comes from an adult who was a healthcare worker with PCR-confirmed SARS-CoV-2 infection or an uninfected control (not recorded which). This rearrangement joins TRBV29-1 to TRBJ2-1, with TRBD2 identical over 8 bases. CDR3 nucleotide sequence: TGCAGCGCACACTCCGGGACTAGAGATGAGCAGTTCTTC. This encodes CSAHSGTRDEQFF.